A few counts support the clone carrying this T cell receptor (beta chain). The data were obtained in a study of T cell repertoires in ileal Crohn's disease. The wider study: Surgery for a complication: stricturing in roughly 60%, penetrating in 39%. About half of patients got postoperative therapy: under 12 thiopurines, roughly 19 anti-TNF. TCRB immunosequencing input was roughly 500 nanograms of biopsy DNA per sample.

CDR3 length: 13 amino acids. With 10 bases removed from V and 4 bases from J, the gap between germline ends came to 13 bases. Germline V lookup: CDR1 SEHNR, CDR2 FQNEAQ (reference sequence). Profiled with immunoSEQ multiplex PCR; TCRdb holds only in-frame clones, not every one. The sample contains 7,000 to 8,000 clones, around four fifths of which appear only once. Time point: proximal margin of the surgical specimen (macroscopically non-inflamed). The material sequenced was ileal tissue. The V call is TRBV7-9, the J call TRBJ2-2; D is perhaps TRBD1 (5 bases). This sequence originates from an adult with Crohn's disease. This CDR3 reads CANQGPFTGELFF. The CDR3 nucleotides are TGTGCCAACCAGGGTCCGTTCACCGGGGAGCTGTTTTTT.